One and the same sample provided the 22 T cell receptor beta chains below, sequenced in a study of blood T cell repertoires in COVID-19 (dated by TCRdb to about 2020). Libraries were constructed by the immunoSEQ multiplex PCR assay. Drawn from immuneACCESS, this table holds only the in-frame rearrangements with V and J called that TCRdb kept. Clones are partly lost; checked studies trace under half to an unresolved V gene and leave the rest unexplained. For this sample there are about 110,000 clones; approximately 70% appear just once. The top ten constitute 1.8% of the sample. The specimen sequenced was peripheral blood. These receptors all stem from a woman in her 40s with acute or convalescent COVID-19.

The J gene is TRBJ2-5, the V gene TRBV6-5; D perhaps matches TRBD2 (6 bases). Germline CDR1 reads MNHEY; CDR2 reads SVGAGI. The CDR3 has 14 residues. The germline V and J ends were trimmed by 6 bases and 2 bases, with 13 bases remaining between them. In DNA form, the CDR3 reads TGTGCCAGCAGACCACGTGGGGGGCAAGAGACCCAGTACTTC. This codes for CASRPRGGQETQYF.

The gene calls are TRBV7-6 and TRBJ2-2, with 12 bases identical to TRBD2. Germline CDR1 and CDR2: SGHVS and FNYEAQ. Trimming removed 7 bases from V and 4 bases from J; junction bases left unmatched: 4. This CDR3 spans 15 amino acids. CDR3 residues: CASKGTSGPTGELFF. The CDR3 DNA sequence: TGTGCCAGCAAAGGGACTAGCGGGCCCACCGGGGAGCTGTTTTTT.

This clone was picked up a small number of times. The CDR3 here is CASSPTGSGANVLTF. CDR3 DNA: TGTGCCAGCAGCCCGACAGGGAGCGGGGCCAACGTCCTGACTTTC. This rearrangement joins TRBV11-3 to TRBJ2-6; TRBD1 matches 7 bases. Germline loops: CDR1 SGHNT, CDR2 YENEEA. V lost 5 bases and J lost 4; bases outside the gene matches: 5. This CDR3 contains 15 residues.

The chain is built from TRBV11-2 and TRBJ1-1; TRBD1 is a possible D gene (6 bases). The CDR3 is 13 residues long. CDR1 is SGHAT and CDR2 is FQNNGV in the germline V gene. Trimming took 4 bases from V and 5 from J, leaving 11 bases between them. CDR3 protein: CASSSTRGTEAFF. DNA of the CDR3: TGTGCCAGCAGCTCGACGAGGGGGACTGAAGCTTTCTTT.

The count of this clone is one. The chain has TRBV30 and TRBJ2-1, with 12 bases identical to TRBD2. J lost 7 bases, V lost 3 bases, and 7 bases had no gene match. CDR3 size: 15 residues. Germline CDR1 and CDR2: GTSNPN and SVGIG (reference sequence). CDR3 nucleotides: TGTGCCTGGAGGAGGGCTAGCGGGGGGGCGAATGAGCAGTTCTTC. Protein product: CAWRRASGGANEQFF.

This clone was observed a few times. The chain recombines TRBV6-5 with TRBJ2-1; 7 bases match TRBD2. Losses at the gene ends were 4 bases for V and 9 bases for J; bases not matched to a gene: 9. The germline V gene has CDR1 MNHEY and CDR2 SVGAGI. The CDR3 is 14 amino acids. CDR3 protein: CASSFGRGYLEQFF. CDR3 in DNA: TGTGCCAGCAGTTTTGGGCGGGGGTATCTTGAGCAGTTCTTC.

This clone has more than one count but fewer than ten. This sequence joins TRBV4-3 and TRBJ2-2; TRBD1 aligns across 7 bases. J gave up 8 bases and V 2 bases, and 5 bases lay outside the gene matches. The V gene's germline CDR1 is LGHNA and CDR2 YSLEER. The CDR3 is 14 residues long. CDR3 sequence: CASSQRQGWGELFF. The CDR3 nucleotides read TGCGCCAGCAGCCAACGACAGGGATGGGGGGAGCTGTTTTTT.

The chain links TRBV14 to TRBJ2-1; 9 bases are shared with TRBD2. This CDR3 contains 17 residues. The germline gives CDR1 SGHDN, CDR2 FVKESK. After removal of 2 bases from V and 8 bases from J, the junction contained 13 bases not matched to a gene. The CDR3 here is CASSQPLGGGARDEQFF. The CDR3 region has the DNA TGTGCCAGCAGCCAACCCCTGGGCGGGGGGGCCAGGGATGAGCAGTTCTTC.

The chain has TRBV28 and TRBJ1-2; no clear D gene. Germline V gene sequence: CDR1 MDHEN, CDR2 SYDVKM. The ends were cut back, 7 bases at V and 1 base at J, with 13 bases in the middle. The CDR3 has 14 amino acids. CDR3 nucleotide sequence: TGTGCCAGCACCCCGGGAGGGAGTAACTATGGCTACACCTTC. It is translated as CASTPGGSNYGYTF.

This clone was counted at least ten times. The J gene is TRBJ2-2, the V gene TRBV5-1; D call uncertain. Germline V CDR1 and CDR2: SGHRS, YFSETQ. The V end was cut by 4 bases, the J end by 0 bases, with 4 bases between. This CDR3 is built from 13 residues. CDR3 DNA sequence: TGCGCCAGCAGCCCCGCGAACACCGGGGAGCTGTTTTTT. Protein: CASSPANTGELFF.

This clone was observed a few times. The genes are TRBV3-1 (or the pseudogene TRBV3-2) and TRBJ2-3, with a tentative D call TRBD2 (6 bases). This CDR3 comprises 16 residues. Looked up from germline, CDR1 is LGHDT and CDR2 is YNNKEL (reference sequence). V shed 3 bases and J shed 0 bases, with 13 bases lying between them. CDR3 nucleotide sequence: TGTGCCAGCAGCCATTTGGGCGCGGGGAGCACAGATACGCAGTATTTT. It encodes CASSHLGAGSTDTQYF.

The chain links TRBV10-3 to TRBJ2-1, with 10 bases fitting TRBD2. Germline CDR1 and CDR2: ENHRY and SYGVKD. This CDR3 comprises 15 residues. With V trimmed by 4 bases and J by 12 bases, 12 bases remained unmatched. CDR3 in amino acids: CAISASSGGAEGQFF. CDR3 nucleotide sequence: TGTGCCATCAGTGCCTCTAGCGGGGGAGCCGAGGGGCAGTTCTTC.

The rearrangement joins TRBV5-1 to TRBJ2-4, with 7 bases identical to TRBD1. The CDR3 consists of 19 residues. The ends lost 1 base at V and 4 bases at J; junction bases unmatched: 17. CDR1 SGHRS and CDR2 YFSETQ come from the germline V gene. The CDR3: CASSLITGTDIGKKNIQYF. In nucleotides, the CDR3 is TGCGCCAGCAGCTTGATTACCGGGACAGACATTGGGAAGAAAAACATTCAGTACTTC.

This clone was counted only a few times. The chain carries TRBV27 and TRBJ1-2, with TRBD1 matching over 9 bases. The CDR3 spans 13 residues. The V and J ends lost 7 bases and 7 bases, in that order; junction bases with no gene match: 7. CDR1 and CDR2 (germline): MNHEY, SMNVEV (reference sequence). CDR3 bases: TGTGCCAGCAAACCCTGGGACAGGGTTGGCTACACCTTC. Amino acids: CASKPWDRVGYTF.

This clone was seen once. The rearrangement joins TRBV6-5 to TRBJ2-6; D is undetermined. This CDR3 has 15 amino acids. CDR1 is MNHEY, CDR2 SVGAGI, per germline. Deletions cut 4 bases from V and 0 bases from J, with 7 bases between. The CDR3 sequence: CASSSTSSGANVLTF. The CDR3 region has the DNA TGTGCCAGCAGTTCCACTTCCTCTGGGGCCAACGTCCTGACTTTC.

This rearrangement joins TRBV4-2 to TRBJ1-2; D gene unclear. The V end was cut by 0 bases, the J end by 4 bases, with 9 bases between. CDR3 length: 14 residues. The germline V gene has CDR1 LGHNA and CDR2 YNFKEQ. The CDR3 spells CASSQDRGSYGYTF. CDR3 nucleotides: TGTGCCAGCAGCCAAGATCGAGGTAGCTATGGCTACACCTTC.

The chain joins TRBV3-1 (or the pseudogene TRBV3-2) to TRBJ1-5; tentatively, D is TRBD1 (5 bases). Trimming removed 1 base at V and 4 bases at J, with 14 bases between. Per germline, CDR1 LGHDT and CDR2 YNNKEL (reference sequence). This CDR3 is 16 amino acids long. CDR3 nucleotide sequence: TGTGCCAGCAGCCAAGGTCCCAGGGACTTTAATCAGCCCCAGCATTTT. It translates to CASSQGPRDFNQPQHF.

The rearrangement uses TRBV29-1 and TRBJ1-1, with no clear D. Germline V lookup: CDR1 SQVTM, CDR2 ANQGSEA. The V and J ends lost 4 bases and 3 bases respectively, with 6 bases between them. There are 11 residues in the CDR3. The CDR3 DNA follows: TGCAGCGTTGTTGGCTACACTGAAGCTTTCTTT. Its translation: CSVVGYTEAFF.

Only a few counts were recorded for this clone. The V call is TRBV6-2 or TRBV6-3, the J call TRBJ1-1, with TRBD1 as a possible D gene (6 bases). The ends were cut back, 6 bases at V and 7 bases at J, with 18 bases in the middle. CDR3 length: 14 amino acids. The V gene's germline CDR1 is MNHEY and CDR2 SVGEGT. CDR3 in amino acids: CASSTPHSRGEAFF. The CDR3 DNA is TGTGCCAGCAGCACCCCACACTCCAGGGGTGAAGCTTTCTTT.

This chain joins TRBV7-2 and TRBJ1-6; tentatively, D is TRBD1 (5 bases). Germline V gives CDR1 SGHTA, CDR2 FQGNSA. The ends were cut back, 4 bases at V and 1 base at J, with 8 bases in the middle. The CDR3 is 15 amino acids. CDR3: CASSSRQSYNSPLHF. The DNA of the CDR3 is TGTGCCAGCAGCTCCCGACAGTCCTATAATTCACCCCTCCACTTT.

This clone was counted a few times. The chain couples TRBV7-9 to TRBJ2-7, with a possible D match to TRBD2 (6 bases). The CDR3 totals 13 residues. CDR1 SEHNR and CDR2 FQNEAQ come from the germline V gene (reference sequence). The V end lost 10 bases, the J end lost 2 bases, and 15 bases lay between the germline ends. CDR3 sequence: CATRRGIAYEQYF. The CDR3, as DNA: TGTGCCACGCGGAGGGGTATAGCCTACGAGCAGTACTTC.

The rearrangement joins TRBV2 to TRBJ2-3; TRBD1 is a possible D gene (5 bases). In germline, CDR1 is SNHLY, CDR2 FYNNEI. The germline V and J ends were trimmed by 5 bases and 4 bases, with 13 bases remaining between them. The length of the CDR3 is 14 residues. The CDR3 coding sequence is TGTGCCAGCAGTATCATCAGGGCCTCAGATACGCAGTATTTT. The encoded protein is CASSIIRASDTQYF.